This T cell receptor beta chain emerged from a study of blood T cells in healthy people across ages. A second PCR, run for about 7 to 11 cycles, used a sample-barcoded 5' primer plus a J-beta primer mix. TCRdb ran MiXCR on the 5' RACE reads and lists one entry per CDR3 protein. The sample consists of roughly 930,000 distinct CDR3 sequences, around 48% of them appearing once. The receptor comes from a man aged 25 to 40 in good health. Sequencing used blood.

Here the CDR3 reads CSVEAGGVDTQYF. In DNA form, the CDR3 reads TGCAGCGTTGAGGCTGGGGGCGTAGATACGCAGTATTTT. The chain links TRBV29-1 to TRBJ2-3; TRBD1 is a possible D gene (6 bases). Germline V CDR1 and CDR2: SQVTM, ANQGSEA. CDR3 length: 13 amino acids. Trimming stripped 3 bases from V and 5 bases from J, with 12 bases between.